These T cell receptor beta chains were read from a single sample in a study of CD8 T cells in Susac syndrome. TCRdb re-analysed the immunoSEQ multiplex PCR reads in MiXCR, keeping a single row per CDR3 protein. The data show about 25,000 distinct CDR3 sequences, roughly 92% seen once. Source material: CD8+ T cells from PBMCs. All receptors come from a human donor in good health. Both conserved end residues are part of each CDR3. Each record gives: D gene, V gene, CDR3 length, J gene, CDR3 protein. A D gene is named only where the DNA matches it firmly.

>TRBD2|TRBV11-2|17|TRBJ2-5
CASSYPYSGGGEETQYF
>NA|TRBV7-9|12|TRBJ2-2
CASSFDPGELFF
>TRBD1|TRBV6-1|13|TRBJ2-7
CASSPFGTAEQYF
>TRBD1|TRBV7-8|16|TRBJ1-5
CASSSGGGMSNQPQHF
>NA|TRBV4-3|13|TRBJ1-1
CASSQQGDTEAFF
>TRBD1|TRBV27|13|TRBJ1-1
CASWTGRGTEAFF
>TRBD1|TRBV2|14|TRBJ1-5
CASSRQGATQPQHF
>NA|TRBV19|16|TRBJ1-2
CASRRRGFGNSNGYTF
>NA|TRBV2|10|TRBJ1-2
CASNAWGYTF
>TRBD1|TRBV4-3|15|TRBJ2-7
CASSQEKFGQGQQYF
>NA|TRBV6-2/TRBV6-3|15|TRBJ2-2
CASSYSWGSAGELFF
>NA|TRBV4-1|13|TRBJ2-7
CASSQDPGHEQYF
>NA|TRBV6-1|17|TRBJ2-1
CASSEGVSAGGRNEQFF
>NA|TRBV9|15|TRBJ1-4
CASSEGGSSWEKLFF
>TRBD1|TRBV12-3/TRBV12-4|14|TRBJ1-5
CASSPQGGSQPQHF
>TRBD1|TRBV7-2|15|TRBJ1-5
CASSLVQGASQPQHF
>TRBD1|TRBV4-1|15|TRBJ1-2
CASSQEGQARRGYTF
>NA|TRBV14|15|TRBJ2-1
CASSQVQGSYNEQFF
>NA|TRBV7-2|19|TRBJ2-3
CASRLMGPALKTSTDTQYF
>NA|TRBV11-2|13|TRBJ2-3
CASSLTISDTQYF
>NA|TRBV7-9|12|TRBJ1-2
CASSNHGNGYTF
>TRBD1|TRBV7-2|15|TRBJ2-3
CASSPGTGGTDTQYF
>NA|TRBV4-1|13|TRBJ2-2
CASSPAGPGELFF
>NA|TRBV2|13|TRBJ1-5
CASKGYSNQPQHF
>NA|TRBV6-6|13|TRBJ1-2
CASSEDGNYGYTF
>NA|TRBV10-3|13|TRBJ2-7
CAIRGRDTYEQYF
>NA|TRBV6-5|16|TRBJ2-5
CASSYSRELVEETQYF
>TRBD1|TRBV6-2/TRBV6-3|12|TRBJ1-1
CASSPDRDTAFF
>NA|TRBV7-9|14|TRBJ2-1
CASSFSVSYNEQFF
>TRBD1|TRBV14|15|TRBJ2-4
CASSPRQGEFDIQYF
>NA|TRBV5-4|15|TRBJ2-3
CASSFRQRATDTQYF
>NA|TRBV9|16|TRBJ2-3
CASSVSRGANTDTQYF
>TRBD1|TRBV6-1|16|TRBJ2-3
CASSPAGGEFTDTQYF
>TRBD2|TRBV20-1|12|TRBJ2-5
CSARGGQETQYF